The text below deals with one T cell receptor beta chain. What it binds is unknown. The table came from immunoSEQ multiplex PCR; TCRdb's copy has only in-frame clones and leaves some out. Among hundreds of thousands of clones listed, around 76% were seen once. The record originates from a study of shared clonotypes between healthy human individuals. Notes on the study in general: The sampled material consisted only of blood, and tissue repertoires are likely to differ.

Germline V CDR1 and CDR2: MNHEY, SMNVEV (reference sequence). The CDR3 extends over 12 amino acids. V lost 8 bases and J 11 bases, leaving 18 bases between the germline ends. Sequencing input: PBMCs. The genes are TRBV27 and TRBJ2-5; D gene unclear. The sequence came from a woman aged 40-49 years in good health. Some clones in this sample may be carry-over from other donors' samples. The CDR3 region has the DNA TGTGCCAGCGGGCGCTACCTTGTTGAGCAGTACTTC. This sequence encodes CASGRYLVEQYF.